Following are 15 T cell receptor beta chains from one sample sequenced in a study of T cell repertoires in cytomegalovirus infection. TCRdb used MiXCR to reprocess the reads, holding one entry per CDR3 protein. The sample includes 350,000 to 450,000 distinct CDR3 sequences, around a sixth of them seen just once. The sample consisted of PBMCs. The receptors here all came from a human donor in good health (CMV status not recorded). Some clones in this sample may be carry-over from other donors' samples.

This clonotype was detected a few times. J is TRBJ2-7 and V is TRBV4-2; TRBD2 agrees at 11 bases. Germline CDR1 LGHNA, CDR2 YNFKEQ. This CDR3 has 15 amino acids. Germline trimming cut 2 bases from V and 4 bases from J; bases unmatched to any gene: 4. In DNA form, the CDR3 reads TGTGCCAGCAGCCAACTAGCGGGGGGAAAGTACGAGCAGTACTTC. Its protein product is CASSQLAGGKYEQYF.

The chain joins TRBV19 to TRBJ1-2; D may be TRBD1 (6 bases). Germline V gene sequence: CDR1 LNHDA, CDR2 SQIVND (reference sequence). Trimming took 3 bases from V and 6 from J, leaving 14 bases between them. The length of the CDR3 is 14 residues. CDR3 in amino acids: CASSIGARGNGYTF. CDR3 nucleotides: TGTGCCAGTAGTATTGGGGCCAGGGGCAATGGCTACACCTTC.

In its sample, this clonotype was seen many times. The gene calls are TRBV6-2 or TRBV6-3 and TRBJ2-1; 8 bases map to TRBD2. The CDR3 has 16 amino acids. J lost 0 bases, V lost 4 bases, and 5 bases had no gene match. In germline, CDR1 is MNHEY, CDR2 SVGEGT. This CDR3 is CASSSPGLGSYNEQFF. DNA for the CDR3: TGTGCCAGCAGTTCGCCGGGACTAGGCTCCTACAATGAGCAGTTCTTC.

This clonotype was counted between two and nine times. The gene calls are TRBV19 and TRBJ2-1; 8 nucleotides match TRBD1. Germline values: CDR1 LNHDA, CDR2 SQIVND (reference sequence). The junction had 3 bases not matched to a gene; V was cut back by 3 bases and J by 8 bases. This CDR3 has 13 residues. The DNA of the CDR3 is TGTGCCAGTAGTATTAACAGGGGGGATGAGCAGTTCTTC. Its translation is CASSINRGDEQFF.

The sample holds many counts of this clonotype. The chain couples TRBV11-2 to TRBJ2-3, with no clear D. The V end was cut by 1 base, the J end by 2 bases, with 13 bases between. Germline values: CDR1 SGHAT, CDR2 FQNNGV. The CDR3 is made up of 16 amino acids. In DNA, the CDR3 is TGTGCCAGCAGCTTAGCCCTAAACCCGAACACAGATACGCAGTATTTT. Protein product: CASSLALNPNTDTQYF.

Ten or more counts support this clonotype. The chain combines TRBV7-2 with TRBJ2-7, with D perhaps matching TRBD1 or TRBD2 (6 bases each). V shed 6 bases and J shed 1 base, with 16 bases lying between them. The germline V gene encodes CDR1 SGHTA and CDR2 FQGNSA. The CDR3 has 15 residues. The CDR3, as DNA: TGTGCCAGCAGGGAGGGGGTAGAGTCTTCCTACGAGCAGTACTTC. Encoded protein: CASREGVESSYEQYF.

This clonotype was found a few times. This sequence joins TRBV20-1 and TRBJ1-1, with D tentatively TRBD1 (5 bases). Trimming left V 3 bases short and J 2 bases short, with 10 bases between. Germline loops: CDR1 DFQATT, CDR2 SNEGSKA (reference sequence). CDR3 length equals 13 residues. The CDR3 sequence is CSASGGINTEAFF. The CDR3 DNA reads TGCAGTGCTAGTGGGGGTATAAACACTGAAGCTTTCTTT.

The chain uses TRBV20-1 and TRBJ1-2, with D possibly being TRBD1 (5 bases). V was shortened by 6 bases and J by 0 bases, with 11 bases between the two germline ends. The germline V gene has CDR1 DFQATT and CDR2 SNEGSKA (reference sequence). The CDR3 spans 13 residues. The CDR3 sequence: CSAAQGANYGYTF. In DNA, the CDR3 is TGCAGTGCCGCGCAGGGAGCTAACTATGGCTACACCTTC.

This clonotype was recorded at least ten times. The rearrangement joins TRBV6-2 or TRBV6-3 to TRBJ2-1; tentatively, D is TRBD1 (6 bases). Germline-derived CDR1 and CDR2 are MNHEY and SVGEGT. V was pared by 6 bases and J by 3 bases, with 15 bases between. The CDR3 length is 15 residues. The CDR3 protein is CASREHRDIYNEQFF. The CDR3 nucleotides are TGTGCCAGCAGGGAGCACCGGGACATCTACAATGAGCAGTTCTTC.

The chain is built from TRBV27 and TRBJ2-7, with 11 bases identical to TRBD2. The germline V gene encodes CDR1 MNHEY and CDR2 SMNVEV (reference sequence). With 6 bases clipped from V and 4 bases from J, the junction kept 2 bases outside the gene matches. The length of the CDR3 is 13 residues. The CDR3: CASRTSGGYEQYF. The CDR3 DNA is TGTGCCAGCAGAACTAGCGGGGGTTACGAGCAGTACTTC.

In its sample, this clonotype was seen many times. J is TRBJ2-7 and V is TRBV7-9; TRBD1 or TRBD2 may be the D gene (5 bases each). The CDR3 runs to 13 residues. From germline, CDR1 is SEHNR and CDR2 FQNEAQ (reference sequence). V was clipped by 1 base and J by 4 bases, with 8 bases between them. The CDR3 protein is CASSLGWGYEQYF. CDR3 bases: TGTGCCAGCAGCTTAGGCTGGGGGTACGAGCAGTACTTC.

This clonotype was seen many times. J is TRBJ2-1 and V is TRBV6-1; 10 bases agree with TRBD2. Germline lookup yields CDR1 MNHNS and CDR2 SASEGT. With V trimmed by 5 bases and J by 0 bases, 7 bases remained unmatched. This CDR3 is built from 17 residues. CDR3 DNA sequence: TGTGCCAGCAGTTATATTAGCGGGAGGAGCTCCTACAATGAGCAGTTCTTC. This translates into CASSYISGRSSYNEQFF.

This chain joins TRBV7-9 and TRBJ1-1; tentative D call: TRBD1 (5 bases). Trimming took 2 bases from V and 8 from J, leaving 15 bases between them. Germline V gene sequence: CDR1 SEHNR, CDR2 FQNEAQ (reference sequence). The CDR3 has 14 residues. The CDR3 reads CASSLTGPRTEAFF. DNA of the CDR3: TGTGCCAGCAGCTTAACAGGACCCCGGACAGAAGCTTTCTTT.

The chain recombines TRBV7-6 with TRBJ1-1, with a weak D call TRBD1 (5 bases). Germline V CDR1 and CDR2: SGHVS, FNYEAQ. There are 12 residues in the CDR3. The germline V and J ends were trimmed by 2 bases and 7 bases, with 8 bases remaining between them. CDR3 DNA: TGTGCCAGCAGCTTACCCGGGGGTGAAGCTTTCTTT. Translated, it gives CASSLPGGEAFF.

This clonotype was picked up many times. The rearrangement joins TRBV7-6 to TRBJ1-1; D unclear. Germline V CDR1 and CDR2: SGHVS, FNYEAQ. The CDR3 spans 14 residues. V lost 4 bases, J lost 1 base, and 10 bases lay in between. CDR3 sequence (DNA): TGTGCCAGCAGCTCCCCCGGAGGGAACACTGAAGCTTTCTTT. This encodes CASSSPGGNTEAFF.